Listed here are 29 T cell receptor beta chains from one sample, sequenced in a study of blood T cell repertoires in COVID-19. Using immunoSEQ multiplex PCR, the repertoire was profiled, and TCRdb retains in-frame clones only, with some absent. Found here are over 350,000 clones, approximately 87% of them singletons; the top ten hold 0.9% to 1%. Sequencing used PBMCs or T cells enriched from blood (not recorded which). These TCRs come from a woman in her thirties with acute COVID-19.

V and J are TRBV27 and TRBJ1-2, with 7 positions matching TRBD1. The ends lost 5 bases at V and 4 bases at J; junction bases unmatched: 4. Germline-derived CDR1 and CDR2 are MNHEY and SMNVEV (reference sequence). This CDR3 comprises 13 residues. The CDR3 DNA follows: TGTGCCAGCAGTCCGAGGGGGCTCTATGGCTACACCTTC. It translates to CASSPRGLYGYTF.

The chain recombines TRBV5-4 with TRBJ2-5; 8 nucleotides align to TRBD1. Germline trimming cut 4 bases from V and 7 bases from J; bases unmatched to any gene: 6. The CDR3 runs to 13 residues. Germline CDR1 SGHNT, CDR2 YYREEE (reference sequence). The CDR3 DNA reads as TGTGCCAGCAGCCTGGACAGGGCGGGGACCCAGTACTTC. Protein: CASSLDRAGTQYF.

The rearrangement joins TRBV19 to TRBJ2-7, with D unresolved. Trimming took 0 bases from V and 2 from J, leaving 8 bases between them. The CDR3 extends over 14 amino acids. Per the germline V gene, CDR1 is LNHDA and CDR2 is SQIVND (reference sequence). The CDR3 bases are TGTGCCAGTAGTATAGACGGCACTACCTACGAGCAGTACTTC. Residues: CASSIDGTTYEQYF. Based on the CDR3 plus reference TRBV19 and TRBJ2-7, the full variable domain is DGGITQSPKYLFRKEGQNVTLSCEQNLNHDAMYWYRQDPGQGLRLIYYSQIVNDFQKGDIAEGYSVSREKKESFPLTVTSAQKNPTAFYLCASSIDGTTYEQYFGPGTRLTVT.

The genes are TRBV9 and TRBJ2-1; TRBD1 matches at 10 bases. In germline, CDR1 is SGDLS, CDR2 YYNGEE. V lost 4 bases and J lost 7; bases outside the gene matches: 8. The CDR3 is 15 residues long. The CDR3: CASSPRQGAQNEQFF. CDR3 in DNA: TGTGCCAGCAGCCCCCGACAGGGGGCGCAAAATGAGCAGTTCTTC.

The chain joins TRBV27 to TRBJ2-1; D is ambiguous. This CDR3 is built from 16 residues. Trimming shortened V by 0 bases and J by 0 bases, and 9 bases separated the two germline ends. Germline CDR1 reads MNHEY; CDR2 reads SMNVEV (reference sequence). In nucleotides, the CDR3 is TGTGCCAGCAGTTTATCGTTGGAGAGCTCCTACAATGAGCAGTTCTTC. Translated: CASSLSLESSYNEQFF.

The V and J genes are TRBV7-2 and TRBJ2-5; possibly TRBD1 for D (5 bases). The CDR3 totals 13 residues. The ends were cut back, 5 bases at V and 5 bases at J, with 12 bases in the middle. Per the germline V gene, CDR1 is SGHTA and CDR2 is FQGNSA. CDR3: CASSEQVLETQYF. In DNA form, the CDR3 reads TGTGCCAGCAGCGAACAGGTACTGGAGACCCAGTACTTC.

The chain couples TRBV9 to TRBJ2-1; 9 nucleotides match TRBD2. Germline V gene data show CDR1 as SGDLS and CDR2 as YYNGEE. With V trimmed by 4 bases and J by 0 bases, 5 bases remained unmatched. The CDR3 has 16 amino acids. The CDR3 sequence is CASSSTGLASYNEQFF. CDR3 nucleotide sequence: TGTGCCAGCAGCTCCACGGGACTAGCCTCCTACAATGAGCAGTTCTTC.

CDR3 amino acids: CASGLVSGGGINEQFF. The CDR3 nucleotides read TGTGCTAGTGGTTTGGTCAGCGGGGGGGGTATCAATGAGCAGTTCTTC. The chain employs TRBV12-5 and TRBJ2-1; 10 bases map to TRBD2. Germline lookup yields CDR1 LGHNT and CDR2 FRNRAP. V shed 0 bases and J 6 bases; nucleotides not matched to a gene: 5. This CDR3 has 16 residues.

The V call is TRBV5-1, the J call TRBJ1-4; 10 positions match TRBD1. Germline V CDR1 and CDR2: SGHRS, YFSETQ. With 2 bases clipped from V and 7 bases from J, the junction kept 5 bases outside the gene matches. This CDR3 spans 15 amino acids. The chain's CDR3 is CASSLRTGGSEKLFF. CDR3 nucleotide sequence: TGCGCCAGCAGCTTAAGGACAGGGGGATCTGAAAAACTGTTTTTT.

The V and J genes are TRBV19 and TRBJ2-3; D is unclear. This CDR3 spans 14 amino acids. Germline CDR1 and CDR2: LNHDA and SQIVND (reference sequence). V was trimmed by 7 bases and J by 4 bases, leaving 15 bases between them. The CDR3 region has the DNA TGTGCCAGTAATGCTGCCGTGTCGGCAGATACGCAGTATTTT. Its protein is CASNAAVSADTQYF.

This chain joins TRBV5-1 and TRBJ2-7, with D perhaps TRBD1 (5 bases). Germline V gene lookup returns CDR1 SGHRS and CDR2 YFSETQ. The CDR3 consists of 15 residues. V lost 0 bases and J lost 1, with 11 bases in between. The CDR3 sequence: CASSLEGFVSYEQYF. DNA of the CDR3: TGCGCCAGCAGCTTGGAGGGGTTCGTTTCCTACGAGCAGTACTTC.

The chain has TRBV6-1 and TRBJ2-1, with D perhaps TRBD2 (6 bases). This CDR3 has 15 residues. V lost 2 bases to trimming and J lost 0 bases, with 8 bases between them. Germline V gene lookup returns CDR1 MNHNS and CDR2 SASEGT. CDR3 residues: CASSEPGSSYNEQFF. The CDR3 DNA reads TGTGCCAGCAGTGAACCCGGGAGCTCCTACAATGAGCAGTTCTTC.

The chain is built from TRBV2 and TRBJ1-6; D gene uncertain. Germline CDR1 and CDR2: SNHLY and FYNNEI. V was pared by 3 bases and J by 13 bases, with 16 bases between. This CDR3 comprises 14 residues. The CDR3 DNA reads as TGTGCCAGCAGTGATGGCTCCTTGGGGAGTCCCCTCCACTTT. This sequence encodes CASSDGSLGSPLHF.

This chain links TRBV14 with TRBJ2-5; D is undetermined. The germline CDR1 and CDR2 sequences are SGHDN and FVKESK. V was clipped by 0 bases and J by 5 bases, with 7 bases between them. This CDR3 has 13 residues. CDR3 nucleotides: TGTGCCAGCAGCCAAGATATTTCCGAGACCCAGTACTTC. The encoded protein is CASSQDISETQYF.

V usage is TRBV7-9 and J usage is TRBJ1-3; D is possibly TRBD1 (5 bases). The CDR3 has 16 amino acids. Germline lookup yields CDR1 SEHNR and CDR2 FQNEAQ (reference sequence). The V and J ends lost 6 bases and 0 bases respectively, with 15 bases between them. DNA for the CDR3: TGTGCCAGCAGGGGACTCGGGACGAGCTCTGGAAACACCATATATTTT. It yields the protein CASRGLGTSSGNTIYF.

In regard to this clone: Distinct nucleotide sequences in the sample also encode this CDR3. This chain uses TRBV24-1 with TRBJ1-2; D gene unclear. CDR1 is KGHDR and CDR2 is SFDVKD in the germline V gene. Trimming removed 3 bases at V and 2 bases at J, with 12 bases between. The CDR3 is 15 amino acids. This CDR3 is CATSDPKTGNYGYTF. The CDR3 coding sequence is TGTGCCACCAGTGATCCAAAGACCGGGAACTATGGCTACACCTTC.

DNA of the CDR3: TGTGCCATCGCTAAAAGAGGACAGGGTGAATCTGGGGCCAACGTCCTGACTTTC. This codes for CAIAKRGQGESGANVLTF. V and J are TRBV10-3 and TRBJ2-6, with 8 bases fitting TRBD1. This CDR3 spans 18 amino acids. Germline V CDR1 and CDR2: ENHRY, SYGVKD. The J segment lost 1 base and the V segment lost 8 bases, leaving 13 bases of the junction unmatched.

The chain couples TRBV6-5 to TRBJ2-1; TRBD2 matches 11 bases. Per germline, CDR1 MNHEY and CDR2 SVGAGI. The CDR3 length is 16 residues. The trim removed 0 bases at V and 6 bases at J, leaving 4 bases unmatched. CDR3 region: CASSYSDSGGANEQFF. The CDR3 region has the DNA TGTGCCAGCAGTTACTCTGATAGCGGGGGGGCCAATGAGCAGTTCTTC.

This chain connects TRBV5-1 to TRBJ1-1; no clear D gene. Trimming stripped 8 bases from V and 4 bases from J, with 9 bases between. The CDR3 length is 11 residues. Germline loops: CDR1 SGHRS, CDR2 YFSETQ. The CDR3 sequence: CASVGGTEAFF. The CDR3 region has the DNA TGCGCCAGTGTTGGAGGCACTGAAGCTTTCTTT.

V is TRBV24-1 and J is TRBJ2-1, with D perhaps matching TRBD2 (7 bases). The CDR3 has 19 residues. V shed 1 base and J shed 0 bases, with 18 bases lying between them. From germline, CDR1 is KGHDR and CDR2 SFDVKD. The CDR3 DNA follows: TGTGCCACCAGTGATTTCCCAAGGGAGGGGGGAAGCTCCTACAATGAGCAGTTCTTC. It yields the protein CATSDFPREGGSSYNEQFF.

The chain carries TRBV30 and TRBJ2-1; D gene unclear. This CDR3 contains 11 residues. Between the trimmed V and J ends, which lost 1 base and 8 bases, there was a span of 6 bases. CDR1 and CDR2 from the germline V gene are GTSNPN and SVGIG (reference sequence). The DNA for the CDR3 is TGTGCCTGGAGTGGAGCCTATGAGCAGTTCTTC. Encoded protein: CAWSGAYEQFF.

The V and J genes are TRBV7-2 and TRBJ2-2, with D unclear. Looked up from germline, CDR1 is SGHTA and CDR2 is FQGNSA. The CDR3 length is 15 residues. Trimming removed 5 bases at V and 0 bases at J, with 10 bases between. Here the CDR3 reads CASSRKQTNTGELFF. The CDR3 nucleotides read TGTGCCAGCAGCCGGAAACAGACGAACACCGGGGAGCTGTTTTTT.

The chain employs TRBV27 and TRBJ1-4; D is possibly TRBD1 (5 bases). The CDR3 spans 14 residues. V lost 3 bases to trimming and J lost 8 bases, with 13 bases between them. The germline V gene encodes CDR1 MNHEY and CDR2 SMNVEV (reference sequence). The CDR3 reads CASSFLRVGEKLFF. The CDR3, as DNA: TGTGCCAGCAGTTTCCTCAGGGTTGGGGAAAAACTGTTTTTT. The full variable domain, completed using reference TRBV27 and TRBJ1-4, is EAQVTQNPRYLITVTGKKLTVTCSQNMNHEYMSWYRQDPGLGLRQIYYSMNVEVTDKGDVPEGYKVSRKEKRNFPLILESPSPNQTSLYFCASSFLRVGEKLFFGSGTQLSVL.

This clone has only one observation. The V call is TRBV7-9, the J call TRBJ1-5; 10 bases map to TRBD1. This CDR3 has 14 residues. V lost 4 bases, J lost 13 bases, and 10 bases stayed unmatched. Per the germline V gene, CDR1 is SEHNR and CDR2 is FQNEAQ (reference sequence). In nucleotides, the CDR3 is TGTGCCAGCAGCTCGGCGGACAGGGGGGCCGGGCAGCATTTT. As protein: CASSSADRGAGQHF.

The rearrangement uses TRBV30 and TRBJ1-4; D is undetermined. Germline CDR1 and CDR2: GTSNPN and SVGIG (reference sequence). V lost 3 bases to trimming and J lost 8 bases, with 13 bases between them. CDR3 length: 13 residues. CDR3 DNA: TGTGCCTGGAGCCGGAGCCTGTCCGAAAAACTGTTTTTT. Translated: CAWSRSLSEKLFF.

A single count supports this clone. The chain combines TRBV5-1 with TRBJ1-3; D may be TRBD1 (6 bases). CDR3 length: 15 residues. Looked up from germline, CDR1 is SGHRS and CDR2 is YFSETQ. Between the trimmed V and J ends, which lost 2 bases and 2 bases, there was a span of 11 bases. CDR3 in DNA: TGCGCCAGCAGCTTAATAGGGGGAACTGGAAACACCATATATTTT. This translates into CASSLIGGTGNTIYF.

V gene TRBV4-1 combines with J gene TRBJ2-1; 11 nucleotides line up with TRBD1. Germline V lookup: CDR1 MGHRA, CDR2 YSYEKL. With V trimmed by 5 bases and J by 8 bases, 8 bases remained unmatched. This CDR3 contains 15 residues. The CDR3 sequence: CASSLGQGGFDEQFF. The CDR3 nucleotides read TGCGCCAGCAGCTTGGGACAGGGGGGTTTCGATGAGCAGTTCTTC.

The chain joins TRBV19 to TRBJ1-4; the match to TRBD1 covers 7 bases. J was trimmed by 7 bases and V by 1 base; bases with no gene match: 9. This CDR3 has 16 residues. The germline CDR1 and CDR2 sequences are LNHDA and SQIVND (reference sequence). In nucleotides, the CDR3 is TGTGCCAGTAGTATAGGGACGACAGGGACTCGTGAAAAACTGTTTTTT. This encodes CASSIGTTGTREKLFF. Variable domain in full (rest from reference TRBV19 and TRBJ1-4): DGGITQSPKYLFRKEGQNVTLSCEQNLNHDAMYWYRQDPGQGLRLIYYSQIVNDFQKGDIAEGYSVSREKKESFPLTVTSAQKNPTAFYLCASSIGTTGTREKLFFGSGTQLSVL.

This clone was observed once. This chain's CDR3 is CASSQAVGNTIYF. The CDR3 DNA follows: TGCGCCAGCAGCCAAGCAGTTGGAAACACCATATATTTT. The J gene is TRBJ1-3, the V gene TRBV4-1; no clear D gene. Germline-derived CDR1 and CDR2 are MGHRA and YSYEKL. Deletions cut 1 base from V and 3 bases from J, with 4 bases between. The CDR3 contains 13 residues.